This T cell receptor beta chain originates from a study of blood T cells in healthy people across ages. Study results and limitations: Among T cells, TCR beta diversity per million cells dropped roughly linearly as age rose.

Together with a sample-barcoded 5' primer, a J-beta primer mix was included in a second PCR lasting roughly 6 to 12 cycles. Unique molecular identifiers of 12 random nucleotides labeled each cDNA. All samples gave at least 2.5 million CDR3-containing paired-end reads. TCRdb ran MiXCR on the 5' RACE reads and lists one entry per CDR3 protein. This table has 1 million or so distinct CDR3 sequences, under 55% appearing once. The germline V gene encodes CDR1 DFQATT and CDR2 SNEGSKA (reference sequence). V lost 6 bases and J lost 5, with 20 bases in between. This CDR3 contains 15 residues. In this sample, this clonotype turned up a few times. Its antigen is not identified.

The V call is TRBV20-1, the J call TRBJ2-1; tentatively, D is TRBD1 (6 bases). The receptor was derived from a woman aged 55-70 years in good health. Specimen: blood. This chain's CDR3 is CSASPYGGADNEQFF. CDR3 nucleotides: TGCAGTGCCAGCCCTTATGGGGGCGCCGACAATGAGCAGTTCTTC.